A selection of T cell receptor beta chains follows, all from one sample in a study of T cells in Graves' hyperthyroidism and ophthalmopathy. Using its own MiXCR run on the multiplex PCR reads, TCRdb lists one record per CDR3 protein. This sample has 300,000 to 350,000 distinct CDR3 sequences; approximately 13% occur once, and the top ten carry approximately 25%. Sample: blood. All receptors come from a woman aged 25 to 45 with Graves' hyperthyroidism. Both conserved end residues are part of each CDR3. The D gene is left open where the match is weak. Where a row states a size, it is once, few, many or the class of an expanded clone; other rows omit it.

>-|-|TRBV3-1|TRBJ1-5
CASSQDTEGAGNQPQHF
TGTGCCAGCAGCCAAGATACGGAAGGAGCGGGCAATCAGCCCCAGCATTTT
>TRBD2|many|TRBV11-2|TRBJ2-7
CASSLEGLAADEQYF
TGTGCCAGCAGCTTAGAAGGACTAGCCGCGGACGAGCAGTACTTC
>TRBD1|many|TRBV29-1|TRBJ1-1
CSVGENRGTEAFF
TGCAGCGTGGGAGAAAACAGGGGGACTGAAGCTTTCTTT
>TRBD2|-|TRBV20-1|TRBJ2-5
CSAALVVGRGETQYF
TGCAGTGCCGCCCTAGTAGTCGGGAGGGGAGAGACCCAGTACTTC
>-|many|TRBV6-1|TRBJ1-2
CASSEFWPLRYGYTF
TGTGCCAGCAGTGAATTCTGGCCGCTTCGCTATGGCTACACCTTC
>-|many|TRBV19|TRBJ2-5
CASSNRGGGGLETQYF
TGTGCCAGTAGTAATAGGGGAGGAGGTGGGTTAGAGACCCAGTACTTC
>TRBD2|many|TRBV28|TRBJ2-7
CASIMGGRVRRYEQYF
TGTGCCAGCATTATGGGCGGGAGGGTCCGCCGCTACGAGCAGTACTTC
>-|-|TRBV4-2|TRBJ1-1
CASSQVQAKTEAFF
TGTGCCAGCAGCCAAGTTCAGGCTAAGACTGAAGCTTTCTTT
>TRBD1|many|TRBV12-3/TRBV12-4|TRBJ1-2
CASSFGTDGYTF
TGTGCCAGCAGTTTCGGGACAGATGGCTACACCTTC
>-|many|TRBV7-2|TRBJ2-2
CASSPPPSGNTGELFF
TGTGCCAGCAGCCCCCCCCCGAGCGGGAACACCGGGGAGCTGTTTTTT
>-|many|TRBV10-1|TRBJ2-3
CASSAGKTSTDTQYF
TGCGCCAGCAGTGCAGGGAAGACTAGCACAGATACGCAGTATTTT
>-|many|TRBV6-1|TRBJ2-1
CASRKRSDNEQFF
TGTGCCAGCAGGAAGCGGTCGGACAATGAGCAGTTCTTC
>TRBD1|many|TRBV28|TRBJ1-4
CASRTGGAAGEKLFF
TGTGCCAGCAGAACAGGGGGCGCGGCGGGTGAAAAACTGTTTTTT
>-|few|TRBV12-3/TRBV12-4|TRBJ1-3
CASSLDSFSGNTIYF
TGTGCCAGCAGCTTGGACAGCTTCTCTGGAAACACCATATATTTT
>TRBD2|-|TRBV3-1|TRBJ2-7
CASSQDVAGFYEQYF
TGTGCCAGCAGCCAAGACGTAGCGGGATTCTACGAGCAGTACTTC
>-|many|TRBV2|TRBJ1-4
CASSEERVGGQKLFF
TGTGCCAGCAGTGAAGAACGTGTCGGGGGGCAAAAACTGTTTTTT
>-|many|TRBV12-3/TRBV12-4|TRBJ1-3
CASSFGDSGNTIYF
TGTGCCAGCAGTTTCGGCGACTCTGGAAACACCATATATTTT
>-|few|TRBV7-9|TRBJ2-1
CASSLDNYNEQFF
TGTGCCAGCAGCTTAGACAACTACAATGAGCAGTTCTTC
>-|many|TRBV12-3/TRBV12-4|TRBJ2-7
CASSDGQRTYEQYF
TGTGCCAGCAGTGACGGACAGCGGACCTACGAGCAGTACTTC
>-|many|TRBV6-1|TRBJ1-2
CASSEVISYGYTF
TGTGCCAGCAGTGAAGTGATTAGCTATGGCTACACCTTC
>-|-|TRBV12-3/TRBV12-4|TRBJ2-1
CASSLRSGNNEQLF
TGTGCCAGCAGTTTGAGGAGCGGCAACAATGAGCAGCTCTTC
>TRBD1|-|TRBV20-1|TRBJ2-7
CNAAPGTASYEQYF
TGCAATGCCGCCCCTGGGACAGCCTCCTACGAGCAGTACTTC
>-|many|TRBV19|TRBJ1-1
CASSIRTLDTEAFF
TGTGCCAGTAGTATACGTACATTGGACACTGAAGCTTTCTTT
>-|many|TRBV6-1|TRBJ2-1
CASSDLGRQSEQFF
TGTGCCAGCAGTGATTTGGGGCGGCAATCAGAGCAGTTCTTC
>-|-|TRBV11-2|TRBJ1-1
CASSLGDEACF
TGTGCCAGCAGCCTTGGAGATGAAGCTTGCTTT
>-|-|TRBV5-6|TRBJ1-1
CASSNGPAREMNTEAFF
TGTGCCAGCAGCAATGGACCGGCCAGGGAAATGAACACTGAAGCTTTCTTT
>-|-|TRBV29-1|TRBJ2-5
CSVAEETQYF
TGCAGCGTTGCCGAAGAGACCCAGTACTTC
>-|-|TRBV4-1|TRBJ2-1
CASSHSGDEQFF
TGCGCCAGCAGCCATTCTGGGGATGAGCAGTTCTTC
>-|many|TRBV28|TRBJ1-1
CASSLWSNEAFF
TGTGCCAGCAGTTTATGGAGCAATGAAGCTTTCTTT
>-|few|TRBV28|TRBJ1-5
CASNPEGGGVRSQPQHF
TGTGCCAGCAACCCTGAGGGGGGGGGGGTTAGGAGTCAGCCCCAGCATTTT
>-|-|TRBV19|TRBJ1-4
CATHSEGEKLFF
TGTGCCACCCACAGCGAAGGTGAAAAACTGTTTTTT
>-|-|TRBV6-1|TRBJ1-1
CASTRVNTEAFF
TGTGCCAGCACTAGGGTTAATACTGAAGCTTTCTTT
>-|many|TRBV18|TRBJ1-2
CASSPLAEDGYTF
TGTGCCAGCTCACCCCTGGCTGAAGATGGCTACACCTTC